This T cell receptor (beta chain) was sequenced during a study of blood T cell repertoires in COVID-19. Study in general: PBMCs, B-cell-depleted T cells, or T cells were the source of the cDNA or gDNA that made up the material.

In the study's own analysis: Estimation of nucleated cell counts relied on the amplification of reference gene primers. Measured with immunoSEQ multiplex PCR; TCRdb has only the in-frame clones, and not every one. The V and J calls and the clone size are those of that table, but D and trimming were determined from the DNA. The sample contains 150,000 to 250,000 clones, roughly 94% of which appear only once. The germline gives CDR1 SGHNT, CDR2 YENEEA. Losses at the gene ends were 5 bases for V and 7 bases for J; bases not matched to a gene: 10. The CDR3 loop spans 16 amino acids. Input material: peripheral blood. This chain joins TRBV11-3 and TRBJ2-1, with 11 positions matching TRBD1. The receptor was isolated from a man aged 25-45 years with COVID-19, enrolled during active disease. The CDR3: CASSRSTGTGGNEQFF. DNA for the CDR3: TGTGCCAGCAGCCGCAGCACCGGGACAGGGGGGAATGAGCAGTTCTTC.